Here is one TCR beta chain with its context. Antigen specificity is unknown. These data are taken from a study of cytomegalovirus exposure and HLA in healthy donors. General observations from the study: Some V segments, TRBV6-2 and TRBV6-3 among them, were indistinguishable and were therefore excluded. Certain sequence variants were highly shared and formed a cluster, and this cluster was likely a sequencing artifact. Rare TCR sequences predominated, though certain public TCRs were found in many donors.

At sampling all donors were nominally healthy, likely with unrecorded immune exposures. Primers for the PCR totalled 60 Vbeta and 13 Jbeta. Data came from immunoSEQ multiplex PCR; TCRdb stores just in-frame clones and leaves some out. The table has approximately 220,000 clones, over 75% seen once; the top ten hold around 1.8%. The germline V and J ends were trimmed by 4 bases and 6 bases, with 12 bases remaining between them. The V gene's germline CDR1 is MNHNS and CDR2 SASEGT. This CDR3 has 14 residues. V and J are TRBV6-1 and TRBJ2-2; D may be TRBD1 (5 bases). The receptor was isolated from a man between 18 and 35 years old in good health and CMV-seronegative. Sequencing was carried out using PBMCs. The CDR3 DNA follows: TGTGCCAGCAGTGGACGACAGCCCCCCGGGGAGCTGTTTTTT. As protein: CASSGRQPPGELFF.